These T cell receptor beta chains were read from a single sample in a study of T cells in Graves' hyperthyroidism and ophthalmopathy. MiXCR, run by TCRdb on the multiplex PCR reads, gives a single entry per CDR3 protein. The sample has about 610,000 distinct CDR3 sequences; roughly 14% are singletons. Sequencing was done on a sample of blood. All receptors come from a woman aged 40 to 50 with Graves' ophthalmopathy. Both conserved end residues are part of each CDR3. D genes are given only for firm matches. For some rows the clone size is stated as once, few or many, or as a class when expanded; others skip it.

cdr3_length: 15; j_call: TRBJ2-7; d_call: TRBD1; clone_size: many; v_call: TRBV6-1; cdr3_aa: CASSPSQGVDGEQYF; cdr3_nt: TGTGCCAGCAGCCCTTCACAGGGGGTGGATGGCGAGCAGTACTTC
cdr3_length: 13; j_call: TRBJ2-4; d_call: .; clone_size: once; v_call: TRBV7-3; cdr3_aa: CASSFGRAGIQYF; cdr3_nt: TGTGCCAGCAGCTTTGGCAGGGCGGGCATTCAGTACTTC
cdr3_length: 19; j_call: TRBJ1-5; d_call: TRBD1; clone_size: .; v_call: TRBV6-2/TRBV6-3; cdr3_aa: CASTLEGARGGDSNQPQHF; cdr3_nt: TGTGCCAGCACCCTTGAGGGGGCAAGAGGCGGGGATAGCAATCAGCCCCAGCATTTT
cdr3_length: 13; j_call: TRBJ2-7; d_call: .; clone_size: many; v_call: TRBV10-2; cdr3_aa: CASSGGESYEQYF; cdr3_nt: TGCGCCAGCAGTGGGGGGGAGAGCTACGAGCAGTACTTC
cdr3_length: 17; j_call: TRBJ2-2; d_call: .; clone_size: few; v_call: TRBV4-1; cdr3_aa: CASSQVANRVNSGELFF; cdr3_nt: TGCGCCAGCAGCCAAGTAGCCAACAGGGTGAATTCCGGGGAGCTGTTTTTT
cdr3_length: 13; j_call: TRBJ2-4; d_call: .; clone_size: many; v_call: TRBV5-1; cdr3_aa: CASSLDSPNIQYF; cdr3_nt: TGCGCCAGCAGCTTGGACAGCCCAAACATTCAGTACTTC
cdr3_length: 13; j_call: TRBJ1-1; d_call: TRBD1; clone_size: many; v_call: TRBV29-1; cdr3_aa: CSVARQGRTEAFF; cdr3_nt: TGCAGCGTTGCAAGACAGGGTAGGACTGAAGCTTTCTTT
cdr3_length: 18; j_call: TRBJ2-2; d_call: TRBD2; clone_size: many; v_call: TRBV9; cdr3_aa: CASSAHLSASGLDGELFF; cdr3_nt: TGTGCCAGCAGCGCCCACCTCTCGGCTAGCGGACTTGACGGGGAGCTGTTTTTT
cdr3_length: 17; j_call: TRBJ1-5; d_call: .; clone_size: .; v_call: TRBV28; cdr3_aa: CASSLDRNGAFYRPQHF; cdr3_nt: TGTGCCAGCAGTTTGGATAGAAACGGTGCCTTTTATAGGCCCCAGCATTTT
cdr3_length: 17; j_call: TRBJ2-2; d_call: TRBD2; clone_size: .; v_call: TRBV19; cdr3_aa: CASSIVPSGANTGELFF; cdr3_nt: TGTGCCAGTAGTATAGTCCCTAGCGGGGCGAACACCGGGGAGCTGTTTTTT
cdr3_length: 12; j_call: TRBJ1-1; d_call: .; clone_size: many; v_call: TRBV7-9; cdr3_aa: CASTLDRREAFF; cdr3_nt: TGTGCCAGCACCCTTGACAGGCGTGAAGCTTTCTTT
cdr3_length: 15; j_call: TRBJ1-1; d_call: .; clone_size: .; v_call: TRBV6-1; cdr3_aa: CASRGAGGKNTEAFF; cdr3_nt: TGTGCCAGCAGGGGGGCGGGAGGGAAGAACACTGAAGCTTTCTTT
cdr3_length: 17; j_call: TRBJ2-6; d_call: .; clone_size: many; v_call: TRBV7-8; cdr3_aa: CASSLARREGGANVLTF; cdr3_nt: TGTGCCAGCAGCTTAGCTCGGCGCGAAGGTGGGGCCAACGTCCTGACTTTC
cdr3_length: 14; j_call: TRBJ1-2; d_call: .; clone_size: .; v_call: TRBV18; cdr3_aa: CASSPDEGYYGYTF; cdr3_nt: TGTGCCAGCTCACCGGACGAGGGGTACTATGGCTACACCTTC
cdr3_length: 14; j_call: TRBJ1-5; d_call: .; clone_size: few; v_call: TRBV30; cdr3_aa: CAWSRGRADGPQHF; cdr3_nt: TGTGCCTGGAGCCGAGGCAGGGCGGACGGGCCCCAGCATTTT
cdr3_length: 14; j_call: TRBJ2-1; d_call: TRBD2; clone_size: few; v_call: TRBV29-1; cdr3_aa: CSVSGGDTYNEQFF; cdr3_nt: TGCAGCGTTTCGGGAGGAGACACCTACAATGAGCAGTTCTTC
cdr3_length: 15; j_call: TRBJ1-1; d_call: .; clone_size: many; v_call: TRBV13; cdr3_aa: CASSLGGGQGTEAFF; cdr3_nt: TGTGCCAGCAGCTTAGGCGGGGGCCAAGGGACTGAAGCTTTCTTT
cdr3_length: 12; j_call: TRBJ1-1; d_call: .; clone_size: many; v_call: TRBV28; cdr3_aa: CASRTDVTEAFF; cdr3_nt: TGTGCCAGCAGAACCGATGTCACTGAAGCTTTCTTT
cdr3_length: 14; j_call: TRBJ2-5; d_call: .; clone_size: .; v_call: TRBV5-1; cdr3_aa: CASSLGPTQETQYF; cdr3_nt: TGCGCCAGCAGCTTGGGACCGACCCAAGAGACCCAGTACTTC
cdr3_length: 18; j_call: TRBJ2-5; d_call: TRBD2; clone_size: many; v_call: TRBV6-5; cdr3_aa: CASTPHISTSGSAETQYF; cdr3_nt: TGTGCCAGCACCCCCCACATATCGACTAGCGGGAGCGCGGAGACCCAGTACTTC
cdr3_length: 11; j_call: TRBJ1-2; d_call: .; clone_size: many; v_call: TRBV20-1; cdr3_aa: CSASGQYGYTF; cdr3_nt: TGCAGTGCCAGTGGGCAGTATGGCTACACCTTC
cdr3_length: 13; j_call: TRBJ2-5; d_call: .; clone_size: many; v_call: TRBV28; cdr3_aa: CASSVRAQETQYF; cdr3_nt: TGTGCCAGCAGTGTTAGGGCACAAGAGACCCAGTACTTC
cdr3_length: 15; j_call: TRBJ2-1; d_call: .; clone_size: .; v_call: TRBV20-1; cdr3_aa: CSARSQGFSYNEQFF; cdr3_nt: TGCAGTGCTCGATCTCAGGGATTTTCCTACAATGAGCAGTTCTTC
cdr3_length: 13; j_call: TRBJ2-4; d_call: .; clone_size: many; v_call: TRBV7-8; cdr3_aa: CASSTPPENIQYF; cdr3_nt: TGTGCCAGCAGCACACCCCCAGAAAACATTCAGTACTTC
cdr3_length: 14; j_call: TRBJ1-1; d_call: .; clone_size: few; v_call: TRBV6-1; cdr3_aa: CASWGRIMNTEAFF; cdr3_nt: TGTGCCAGCTGGGGGAGAATAATGAACACTGAAGCTTTCTTT
cdr3_length: 15; j_call: TRBJ2-7; d_call: TRBD2; clone_size: many; v_call: TRBV6-2/TRBV6-3; cdr3_aa: CASSYLAGVSYEQYF; cdr3_nt: TGTGCCAGCAGTTACTTAGCGGGGGTCTCCTACGAGCAGTACTTC
cdr3_length: 12; j_call: TRBJ1-6; d_call: .; clone_size: many; v_call: TRBV12-3/TRBV12-4; cdr3_aa: CASSRRGSPLHF; cdr3_nt: TGTGCCAGCAGTCGCAGGGGTTCACCCCTCCACTTT
cdr3_length: 15; j_call: TRBJ1-1; d_call: .; clone_size: many; v_call: TRBV7-9; cdr3_aa: CASNLDPGGNTEAFF; cdr3_nt: TGTGCCAGCAACCTCGACCCCGGGGGGAACACTGAAGCTTTCTTT
cdr3_length: 17; j_call: TRBJ1-5; d_call: .; clone_size: many; v_call: TRBV6-4; cdr3_aa: CASSTRLGGAQGQPQHF; cdr3_nt: TGTGCCAGCAGTACCCGTCTAGGAGGGGCGCAGGGGCAGCCCCAGCATTTT
cdr3_length: 15; j_call: TRBJ2-7; d_call: .; clone_size: few; v_call: TRBV11-1; cdr3_aa: CASSLPFAGVYEQYF; cdr3_nt: TGTGCCAGCAGCTTACCATTCGCGGGTGTCTACGAGCAGTACTTC
cdr3_length: 16; j_call: TRBJ2-2; d_call: TRBD2; clone_size: many; v_call: TRBV5-1; cdr3_aa: CASSLKSGMNTGELFF; cdr3_nt: TGCGCCAGCAGCTTGAAAAGCGGGATGAACACCGGGGAGCTGTTTTTT
cdr3_length: 15; j_call: TRBJ1-1; d_call: .; clone_size: many; v_call: TRBV12-3/TRBV12-4; cdr3_aa: CASSLWVDGGTEAFF; cdr3_nt: TGTGCCAGCAGTTTATGGGTCGACGGGGGCACTGAAGCTTTCTTT
cdr3_length: 13; j_call: TRBJ2-6; d_call: .; clone_size: many; v_call: TRBV6-2/TRBV6-3; cdr3_aa: CASKTGGANVLTF; cdr3_nt: TGTGCCAGCAAGACAGGTGGGGCCAACGTCCTGACTTTC
cdr3_length: 15; j_call: TRBJ2-4; d_call: .; clone_size: few; v_call: TRBV5-5; cdr3_aa: CASNNIEGEGNIQYF; cdr3_nt: TGTGCCAGCAATAACATCGAGGGGGAAGGGAACATTCAGTACTTC
cdr3_length: 14; j_call: TRBJ1-5; d_call: TRBD1; clone_size: many; v_call: TRBV12-5; cdr3_aa: CASGPNRGGQPQHF; cdr3_nt: TGTGCTAGTGGTCCTAACAGGGGAGGTCAGCCCCAGCATTTT
cdr3_length: 13; j_call: TRBJ1-2; d_call: .; clone_size: many; v_call: TRBV30; cdr3_aa: CAWSVQPNYGYTF; cdr3_nt: TGTGCCTGGAGTGTACAACCTAACTATGGCTACACCTTC
cdr3_length: 14; j_call: TRBJ1-2; d_call: TRBD1; clone_size: few; v_call: TRBV28; cdr3_aa: CASEPGQGVYGYTF; cdr3_nt: TGTGCCAGCGAGCCGGGACAGGGGGTCTATGGCTACACCTTC
cdr3_length: 15; j_call: TRBJ2-7; d_call: TRBD2; clone_size: many; v_call: TRBV28; cdr3_aa: CASSPGGAENYEQYF; cdr3_nt: TGTGCCAGCAGCCCCGGGGGGGCAGAGAACTACGAGCAGTACTTC
cdr3_length: 16; j_call: TRBJ2-5; d_call: .; clone_size: few; v_call: TRBV5-1; cdr3_aa: CASSLVGGFGQETQYF; cdr3_nt: TGCGCCAGCAGCTTGGTTGGGGGTTTTGGGCAAGAGACCCAGTACTTC
cdr3_length: 15; j_call: TRBJ2-6; d_call: .; clone_size: .; v_call: TRBV6-1; cdr3_aa: CASRTGQSGANVLTF; cdr3_nt: TGTGCCAGCAGAACCGGACAATCTGGGGCCAACGTCCTGACTTTC
cdr3_length: 15; j_call: TRBJ2-7; d_call: .; clone_size: many; v_call: TRBV6-1; cdr3_aa: CASSPTHGRGYEQYF; cdr3_nt: TGTGCCAGCAGCCCCACTCACGGGCGCGGGTACGAGCAGTACTTC
cdr3_length: 13; j_call: TRBJ2-7; d_call: .; clone_size: many; v_call: TRBV2; cdr3_aa: CASSDTSSYEQYF; cdr3_nt: TGTGCCAGCAGTGATACCAGCTCCTACGAGCAGTACTTC
cdr3_length: 15; j_call: TRBJ1-2; d_call: .; clone_size: many; v_call: TRBV30; cdr3_aa: CAWSDDIQAFYGYTF; cdr3_nt: TGTGCCTGGAGTGACGATATCCAGGCCTTCTATGGCTACACCTTC